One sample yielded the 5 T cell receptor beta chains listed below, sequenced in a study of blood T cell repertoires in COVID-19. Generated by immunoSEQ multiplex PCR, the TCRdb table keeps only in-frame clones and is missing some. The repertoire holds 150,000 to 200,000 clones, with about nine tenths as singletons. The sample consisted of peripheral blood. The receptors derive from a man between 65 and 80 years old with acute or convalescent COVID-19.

Here the CDR3 reads CASSLVASYNSPLHF. Written as DNA, the CDR3 is TGCGCCAGCAGTCTGGTGGCCTCCTATAATTCACCCCTCCACTTT. The J gene is TRBJ1-6, the V gene TRBV5-1; D call uncertain. Germline V gene lookup returns CDR1 SGHRS and CDR2 YFSETQ. CDR3 length: 15 amino acids. V shed 5 bases and J shed 0 bases, with 9 bases lying between them.

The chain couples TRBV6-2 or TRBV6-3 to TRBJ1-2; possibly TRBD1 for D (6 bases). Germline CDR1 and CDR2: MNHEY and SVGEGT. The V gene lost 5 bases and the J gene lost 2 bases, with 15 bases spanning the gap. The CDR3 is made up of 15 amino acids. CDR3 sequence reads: CASSQGTPANYGYTF. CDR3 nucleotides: TGTGCCAGCAGTCAGGGGACGCCAGCGAACTATGGCTACACCTTC.

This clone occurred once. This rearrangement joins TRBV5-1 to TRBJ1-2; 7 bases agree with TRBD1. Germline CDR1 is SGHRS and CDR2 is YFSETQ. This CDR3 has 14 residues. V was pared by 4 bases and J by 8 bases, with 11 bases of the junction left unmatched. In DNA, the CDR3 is TGCGCCAGCAGCACCGAGGGGGCGCGAAAGGGCTACACCTTC. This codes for CASSTEGARKGYTF.

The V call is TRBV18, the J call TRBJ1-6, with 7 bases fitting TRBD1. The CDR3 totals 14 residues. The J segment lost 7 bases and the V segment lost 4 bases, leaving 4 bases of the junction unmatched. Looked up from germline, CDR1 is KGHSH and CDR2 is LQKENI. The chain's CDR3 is CASSLGTANSPLHF. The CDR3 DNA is TGTGCCAGCTCACTGGGGACAGCAAATTCACCCCTCCACTTT.

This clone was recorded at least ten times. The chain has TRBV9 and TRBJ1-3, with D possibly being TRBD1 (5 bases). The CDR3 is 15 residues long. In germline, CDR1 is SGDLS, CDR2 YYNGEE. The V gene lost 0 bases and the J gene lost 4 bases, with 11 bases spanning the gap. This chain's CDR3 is CASSVVAGLGNTIYF. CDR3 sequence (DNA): TGTGCCAGCAGCGTAGTGGCAGGGTTAGGAAACACCATATATTTT.